This is a list of T cell receptor beta chains from one sample in a study of blood T cell repertoires in COVID-19. Some clones are missing from TCRdb's copy, which holds only in-frame ones; the method was immunoSEQ multiplex PCR. The sample records some 66,000 clones, about 89% being singletons. Sequenced sample: peripheral blood. These receptor sequences come from a human donor in a cohort sampled during active COVID-19. Both conserved end residues are part of each CDR3. The D gene is left open where the match is weak. Not every row has a clone size; where given, it reads once, few, many or a size class.

>TRBJ2-5|TRBV12-3/TRBV12-4|NA|once
TGTGCCAGCATCCTTGGGCAGACCCAGTACTTC
CASILGQTQYF
>TRBJ2-7|TRBV28|TRBD2|NA
TGTGCCAGCAGTTTAGAGGGAGGGGCCTACGAGCAGTACTTC
CASSLEGGAYEQYF
>TRBJ1-5|TRBV7-2|NA|NA
TGTGCCAGCAGCTCCCCAGGGATCAATCAGCCCCAGCATTTT
CASSSPGINQPQHF
>TRBJ2-5|TRBV7-9|NA|NA
TGTGCCAGCAGCCGGGGGATAACAGGGGAAGAGACCCAGTACTTC
CASSRGITGEETQYF
>TRBJ2-7|TRBV28|NA|NA
TGTGCCAGCAGCAGACCGCCCTATCCGGGGGACGAGCAGTACTTC
CASSRPPYPGDEQYF
>TRBJ1-1|TRBV9|NA|NA
TGTGCCAGCAGCGTAGGCCTCCAGTCGAACACTGAAGCTTTCTTT
CASSVGLQSNTEAFF
>TRBJ2-3|TRBV24-1|NA|NA
TGTGCCACCAGTGATCCCCGGGATACGCAGTATTTT
CATSDPRDTQYF
>TRBJ2-1|TRBV30|NA|NA
TGTGCCTGGAGTGTACTTAGCGGATACAATGAGCAGTTCTTC
CAWSVLSGYNEQFF
>TRBJ2-2|TRBV7-8|NA|NA
TGTGCCAGCAGCTTAGCAGGGGACTGGACGAACACCGGGGAGCTGTTTTTT
CASSLAGDWTNTGELFF
>TRBJ2-7|TRBV18|TRBD1|NA
TGTGCCAGCTCACCCACAGGGGGCGATGGCTACGAGCAGTACTTC
CASSPTGGDGYEQYF
>TRBJ2-2|TRBV9|TRBD1|NA
TGTGCCAGCAGCGTATGGGGACAGGGGGTTTCCGGGGAGCTGTTTTTT
CASSVWGQGVSGELFF
>TRBJ2-1|TRBV11-2|TRBD2|NA
TGTGCCAGCAGCTTGTCCGTAGCGGGTCCATACAATGAGCAGTTCTTC
CASSLSVAGPYNEQFF
>TRBJ2-5|TRBV5-1|TRBD1|NA
TGCGCCAGCAGCTTGGCCCCGACAGGGGGACAAGAGACCCAGTACTTC
CASSLAPTGGQETQYF
>TRBJ2-7|TRBV5-1|NA|NA
TGCGCCAGCAGCTTGGGGCAGGGCGAGCAGTACTTC
CASSLGQGEQYF
>TRBJ2-1|TRBV7-8|TRBD2|NA
TGTGCCAGCAGCCAAGGGGCGGGAGGCTCCTACAATGAGCAGTTCTTC
CASSQGAGGSYNEQFF
>TRBJ1-1|TRBV9|TRBD1|NA
TGTGCCAGCAGCGTGAGGGGGCTGGTAGTGGACACTGAAGCTTTCTTT
CASSVRGLVVDTEAFF
>TRBJ2-4|TRBV3-1/TRBV3-2|TRBD2|NA
TGTGCCAGCAGCCCCCGACTAGCGGGGGTCAAAAACATTCAGTACTTC
CASSPRLAGVKNIQYF
>TRBJ1-1|TRBV14|NA|few
TGTGCCAGCAGCCAAAAACTACGGACACAGAACACTGAAGCTTTCTTT
CASSQKLRTQNTEAFF
>TRBJ2-5|TRBV7-2|NA|NA
TGTGCCAGCAGCTTACAGGTGGGCCCCGATCAGACCCAGTACTTC
CASSLQVGPDQTQYF
>TRBJ2-5|TRBV5-4|NA|NA
TGTGCCAGCAGCGGTGACATGTACCAAGAGACCCAGTACTTC
CASSGDMYQETQYF
>TRBJ2-1|TRBV5-1|TRBD2|NA
TGCGCCAGCAGCTTCACAGCGGGAGCACCTTACAATGAGCAGTTCTTC
CASSFTAGAPYNEQFF
>TRBJ1-4|TRBV14|NA|once
TGTGCCAGCAGCCAAGAGGGCGAGAAGCTGTTTTTT
CASSQEGEKLFF
>TRBJ2-2|TRBV19|TRBD1|NA
TGTGCCAGTACACAAGGGACAGGGGCGGTCGCCGGGGAGCTGTTTTTT
CASTQGTGAVAGELFF
>TRBJ2-1|TRBV28|TRBD2|NA
TGTGCCAGCTACCAAGGAGGAGCGGGGGGCTACAATGAGCAGTTCTTC
CASYQGGAGGYNEQFF
>TRBJ2-5|TRBV28|NA|NA
TGTGCCAGCAGTTTAACCGGGACAAGAGAGACCCAGTACTTC
CASSLTGTRETQYF
>TRBJ1-5|TRBV7-6|NA|NA
TGTGCCAGCAGCCTCAGAGCAGGTAGCAATCAGCCCCAGCATTTT
CASSLRAGSNQPQHF
>TRBJ2-2|TRBV9|TRBD2|NA
TGTGCCAGCAGCGTAGATCCCAGCGGGGGGGCCGAGACCGGGGAGCTGTTTTTT
CASSVDPSGGAETGELFF
>TRBJ1-2|TRBV24-1|NA|NA
TGTGCCACCAGTGATTCGGGGTATGGCTACACCTTC
CATSDSGYGYTF
>TRBJ2-5|TRBV5-1|NA|NA
TGCGCCAGCAGCTTGGGGTTCGGGCAAGAGACCCAGTACTTC
CASSLGFGQETQYF
>TRBJ1-3|TRBV18|NA|NA
TGTGCCAGCTCACCAGAGACTCGAGGCACCATATATTTT
CASSPETRGTIYF
>TRBJ2-3|TRBV6-2/TRBV6-3|TRBD2|NA
TGTGCCAGCAGTTACCCTAGCGGGAGGGCAGGCACAGATACGCAGTATTTT
CASSYPSGRAGTDTQYF
>TRBJ2-3|TRBV18|NA|NA
TGTGCCAGCTCAGAAACGAGGGCCCTCACAGATACGCAGTATTTT
CASSETRALTDTQYF
>TRBJ1-2|TRBV10-2|NA|NA
TGCGCCAGCAGTGAGTCGGGAGGGGAGGGTAACTATGGCTACACCTTC
CASSESGGEGNYGYTF
>TRBJ2-1|TRBV9|TRBD2|NA
TGTGCCAGCAGTCTTAAACCGGGACTAGCTTCCTACAATGAGCAGTTCTTC
CASSLKPGLASYNEQFF
>TRBJ2-2|TRBV7-7|NA|NA
TGTGCTAGCAGCCCCAGACTAGGCACCGGGGAGCTGTTTTTT
CASSPRLGTGELFF
>TRBJ2-1|TRBV7-3|NA|once
TGTGCCAGCAGCCCCCGACAGGGGAATAGCGGGAGTTCCTACAATGAGCAGTTCTTC
CASSPRQGNSGSSYNEQFF
>TRBJ2-1|TRBV19|TRBD2|NA
TGTGCCAGTAGTACATTTAGCGGGACGGTCGACAATGAGCAGTTCTTC
CASSTFSGTVDNEQFF
>TRBJ2-3|TRBV19|TRBD2|once
TGTGCCAGTGGGCTGGGGCGGGGGGAAAGCACAGATACGCAGTATTTT
CASGLGRGESTDTQYF
>TRBJ1-6|TRBV7-3|NA|NA
TGTGCCAGCAGCGTTTCCGGGTCCCTCGGGAATTCACCCCTCCACTTT
CASSVSGSLGNSPLHF
>TRBJ2-7|TRBV19|TRBD1|NA
TGTGCCAGTAGTTCCCCCGGGACAGGGGGCTACGAGCAGTACTTC
CASSSPGTGGYEQYF
>TRBJ2-4|TRBV6-2/TRBV6-3|NA|NA
TGTGCCAGCAGTTACACCCCCCCACACAGGGTCAAGAGCTTTCAGTACTTC
CASSYTPPHRVKSFQYF
>TRBJ1-2|TRBV28|NA|NA
TGTGCCAGCAGCTCTGCAGGGTTGTTTCACTATGGCTACACCTTC
CASSSAGLFHYGYTF
>TRBJ2-3|TRBV19|NA|NA
TGTGCCAGTAGTCCGACAGTTTCCCCAGATACGCAGTATTTT
CASSPTVSPDTQYF
>TRBJ2-3|TRBV7-2|TRBD2|NA
TGTGCCAGCAGCGGACCGGGACTAGCGGGAGGAGATACGCAGTATTTT
CASSGPGLAGGDTQYF
>TRBJ1-2|TRBV5-4|TRBD1|NA
TGTGCCAGCAGAGGACAGGGTAGGGTAAACTATGGCTACACCTTC
CASRGQGRVNYGYTF
>TRBJ2-7|TRBV10-3|TRBD2|NA
TGTGCCATCAGTGATTTACTAGCGGGAGGGATCTCCTACGAGCAGTACTTC
CAISDLLAGGISYEQYF
>TRBJ2-5|TRBV6-5|TRBD2|NA
TGTGCCAGCACCCGGGAGGGCCTGCAGACCCAGTACTTC
CASTREGLQTQYF
>TRBJ2-7|TRBV11-2|TRBD2|NA
TGTGCCAGCAGCTCACTAGCGGCATACGAGCAGTACTTC
CASSSLAAYEQYF
>TRBJ2-2|TRBV27|NA|NA
TGTGCCAGCAGTTTATCGCGGACAATGGTCACCGGGGAGCTGTTTTTT
CASSLSRTMVTGELFF
>TRBJ1-1|TRBV28|NA|once
TGTGCCAGCAGTTCCGCACGGGGGGTAGGAACTGAAGCTTTCTTT
CASSSARGVGTEAFF
>TRBJ2-3|TRBV7-9|NA|NA
TGTGCCCGTGATTGGCGCGGTACGCAGTATTTT
CARDWRGTQYF
>TRBJ1-5|TRBV12-3/TRBV12-4|NA|NA
TGTGCCAGCAGTTCGCTAAGGGGGCAGCCCCAGCATTTT
CASSSLRGQPQHF
>TRBJ2-3|TRBV4-3|NA|NA
TGCGCCAGCAGCCAAGAATCTGATAGTCGCACAGATACGCAGTATTTT
CASSQESDSRTDTQYF
>TRBJ1-5|TRBV2|TRBD1|once
TGTGCCAGCAGCCCCGGGACAGGGGGCAATCAGCCCCAGCATTTT
CASSPGTGGNQPQHF
>TRBJ2-5|TRBV6-2/TRBV6-3|TRBD2|NA
TGTGCCAGCAGTTACGGACGGACTAGGGAGACCCAGTACTTC
CASSYGRTRETQYF
>TRBJ2-1|TRBV30|NA|once
TGTGCCTGGACAGGGGATCCCTACAATGAGCAGTTCTTC
CAWTGDPYNEQFF
>TRBJ2-4|TRBV18|TRBD2|NA
TGTGCCAGCTCACCCCCTCCCCGGGGGGAAGGCAACATTCAGTACTTC
CASSPPPRGEGNIQYF
>TRBJ2-7|TRBV6-2/TRBV6-3|NA|few
TGTGCCAGCAGTAACCCTGGGGGGTCTCCCTACGAGCAGTACTTC
CASSNPGGSPYEQYF